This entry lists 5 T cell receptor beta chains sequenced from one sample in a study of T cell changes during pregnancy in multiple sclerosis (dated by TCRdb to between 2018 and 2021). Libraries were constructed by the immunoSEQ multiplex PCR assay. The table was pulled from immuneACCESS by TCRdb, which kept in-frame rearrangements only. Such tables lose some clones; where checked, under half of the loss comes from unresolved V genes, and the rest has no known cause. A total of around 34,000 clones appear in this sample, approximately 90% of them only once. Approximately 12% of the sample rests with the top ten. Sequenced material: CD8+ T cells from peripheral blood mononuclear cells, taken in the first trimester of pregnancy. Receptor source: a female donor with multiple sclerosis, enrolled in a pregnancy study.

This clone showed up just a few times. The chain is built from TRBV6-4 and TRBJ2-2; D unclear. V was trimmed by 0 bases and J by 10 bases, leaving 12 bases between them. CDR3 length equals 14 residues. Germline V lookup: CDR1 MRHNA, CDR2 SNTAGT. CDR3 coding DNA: TGTGCCAGCAGTGACTCGAGTAGCACCCCGGAGCTGTTTTTT. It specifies CASSDSSSTPELFF.

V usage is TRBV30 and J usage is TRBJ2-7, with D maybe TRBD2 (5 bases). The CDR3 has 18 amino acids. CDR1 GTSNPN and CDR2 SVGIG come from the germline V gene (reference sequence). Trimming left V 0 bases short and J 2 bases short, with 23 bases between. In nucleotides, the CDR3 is TGTGCCTGGAGTGTACCCTCACGGTCGGGGTCTAATGCCTACGAGCAGTACTTC. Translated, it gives CAWSVPSRSGSNAYEQYF. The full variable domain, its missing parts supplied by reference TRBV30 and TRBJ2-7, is SQTIHQWPATLVQPVGSPLSLECTVEGTSNPNLYWYRQAAGRGLQLLFYSVGIGQISSEVPQNLSASRPQDRQFILSSKKLLLSDSGFYLCAWSVPSRSGSNAYEQYFGPGTRLTVT.

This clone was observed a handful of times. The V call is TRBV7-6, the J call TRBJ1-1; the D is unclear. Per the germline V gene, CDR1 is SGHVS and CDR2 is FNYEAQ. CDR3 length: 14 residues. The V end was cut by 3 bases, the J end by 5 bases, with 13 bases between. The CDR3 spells CASSLTPLQTEAFF. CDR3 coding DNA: TGTGCCAGCAGCTTGACACCTCTCCAGACTGAAGCTTTCTTT.

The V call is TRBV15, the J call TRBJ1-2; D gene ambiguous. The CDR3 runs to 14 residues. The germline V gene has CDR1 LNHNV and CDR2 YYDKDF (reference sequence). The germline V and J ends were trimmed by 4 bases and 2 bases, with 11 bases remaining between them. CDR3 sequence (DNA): TGTGCCACCAGCACCCAGACTGGGAACTATGGCTACACCTTC. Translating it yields CATSTQTGNYGYTF.

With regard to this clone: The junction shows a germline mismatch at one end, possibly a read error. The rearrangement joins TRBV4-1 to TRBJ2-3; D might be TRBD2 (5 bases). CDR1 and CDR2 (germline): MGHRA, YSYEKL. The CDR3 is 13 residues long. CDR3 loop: CASSQDPNPGVSF. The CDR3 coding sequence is TGCGCCAGCAGCCAAGACCCCAACCCCGGGGTCTCTTTT.